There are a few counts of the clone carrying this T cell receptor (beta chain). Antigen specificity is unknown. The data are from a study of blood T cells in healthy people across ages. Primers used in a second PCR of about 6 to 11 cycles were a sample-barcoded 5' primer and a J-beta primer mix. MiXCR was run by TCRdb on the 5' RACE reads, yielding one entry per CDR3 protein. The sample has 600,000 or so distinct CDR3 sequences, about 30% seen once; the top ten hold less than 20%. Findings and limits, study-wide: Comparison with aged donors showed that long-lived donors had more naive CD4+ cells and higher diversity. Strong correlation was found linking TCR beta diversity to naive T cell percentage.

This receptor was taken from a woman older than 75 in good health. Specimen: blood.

The CDR3 region is CSVVLARVMGGELFF. The CDR3 DNA follows: TGCAGCGTTGTTCTAGCCCGAGTTATGGGCGGGGAGCTGTTTTTT. The rearrangement uses TRBV29-1 and TRBJ2-2, with D maybe TRBD2 (5 bases). From germline, CDR1 is SQVTM and CDR2 ANQGSEA. Trimming shortened V by 4 bases and J by 7 bases, and 19 bases separated the two germline ends. The CDR3 has 15 residues.